Listed here are 24 T cell receptor beta chains from one sample, sequenced in a study of identical twins listed by TCRdb under 2016. Preparation of the library involved 5' RACE. TCRdb shows the sequencer as Illumina HiSeq 2000. TCRdb ran its own pipeline on the public reads, namely fastp trimming at Q25 and MiXCR clone calling, and kept in-frame beta chains. Here each entry gathers all rows of one CDR3 protein and keeps the most common genes and DNA. The sample table lists 640,000 or so distinct CDR3 sequences, 6% to 6.5% of them with a count of one. Jointly, the top ten make up 1.5% to 2% of the sample. What was sequenced was naive T cells sorted from blood. The intended sense of this specimen's cell subset or site label: cells isolated with a human naive T-cell isolation kit. These receptors were collected from a young man in good health.

At least ten counts were recorded for this clonotype. This sequence joins TRBV4-3 and TRBJ2-5; no reliable D call. Per the germline V gene, CDR1 is LGHNA and CDR2 is YSLEER. V lost 1 base to trimming and J lost 4 bases, with 10 bases between them. This CDR3 region has 14 residues. CDR3 residues: CASSQAVIAETQYF. CDR3 in DNA: TGCGCCAGCAGCCAAGCTGTAATCGCAGAGACCCAGTACTTC.

A few counts support this clonotype. The chain has TRBV18 and TRBJ2-5; 7 positions agree with TRBD2. Germline V lookup: CDR1 KGHSH, CDR2 LQKENI. The CDR3 covers 17 residues. V trimming: 4 bases; J trimming: 1 base; junction bases outside the gene matches: 12. CDR3: CASSHQGPSSGQETQYF. The CDR3 bases are TGTGCCAGCTCACACCAGGGCCCCTCTAGCGGCCAAGAGACCCAGTACTTC.

The V and J genes are TRBV7-9 and TRBJ2-7; maybe TRBD2 (5 bases). Germline assignment: CDR1 SEHNR and CDR2 FQNEAQ (reference sequence). The CDR3 is made up of 15 amino acids. Trimming shortened V by 2 bases and J by 5 bases, and 16 bases separated the two germline ends. CDR3 sequence reads: CASSLNPASPHEQYF. The CDR3 nucleotides read TGTGCCAGCAGCTTAAACCCGGCTAGCCCCCACGAGCAGTACTTC.

As for this clonotype: Being one base from a much bigger clone, this may be a read error. The chain recombines TRBV5-1 with TRBJ2-7; no clear D gene. V lost 0 bases and J 3 bases, leaving 7 bases between the germline ends. CDR3 size: 13 residues. CDR1 is SGHRS, CDR2 YFSETQ, per germline. CDR3 bases: TGCGCCAGCAGCTTGGACGGATACTACGAGCAGTACTTC. The encoded protein is CASSLDGYYEQYF.

This clonotype was observed many times. This chain connects TRBV7-3 to TRBJ2-1; a weak D match, TRBD2 (6 bases). The length of the CDR3 is 13 residues. Germline lookup yields CDR1 SGHTA and CDR2 FQGTGA. Trimming stripped 5 bases from V and 8 bases from J, with 13 bases between. CDR3 protein: CASSLAIEYEQFF. The CDR3 DNA is TGTGCCAGCAGCCTAGCGATTGAGTATGAGCAGTTCTTC.

This clonotype was observed many times. J is TRBJ2-3 and V is TRBV20-1, with D possibly matching TRBD2 (6 bases). This CDR3 comprises 16 residues. V dropped 6 bases and J dropped 5 bases, with 24 bases sitting between them. Germline V CDR1 and CDR2: DFQATT, SNEGSKA (reference sequence). The DNA of the CDR3 is TGCAGTGCAAGCCCGACTAGTCAAATTCGTGGAGATACGCAGTATTTT. This sequence encodes CSASPTSQIRGDTQYF.

Of note for this clonotype: A much larger clone sits a single nucleotide away, making a read error possible. The CDR3 region has the DNA TGTGCCAGCAGCCAAGTTAGAGGCGGCTACACCTTC. It yields the protein CASSQVRGGYTF. V usage is TRBV12-3 or TRBV12-4 and J usage is TRBJ1-2; no clear D. This CDR3 has 12 residues. Trimming cost V 6 bases and J 8 bases, with 13 bases left between them.

This clonotype was counted only a few times. This chain joins TRBV19 and TRBJ2-1; D call uncertain. Germline CDR1 and CDR2: LNHDA and SQIVND (reference sequence). The CDR3 consists of 14 residues. The ends were cut back, 3 bases at V and 0 bases at J, with 6 bases in the middle. The CDR3 sequence is CASSMGVSYNEQFF. The CDR3, as DNA: TGTGCCAGTAGTATGGGCGTCTCCTACAATGAGCAGTTCTTC.

This chain connects TRBV6-5 to TRBJ2-1; D may match TRBD1 or TRBD2 (6 bases each). Germline V gene data show CDR1 as MNHEY and CDR2 as SVGAGI. The CDR3 consists of 16 residues. V gave up 0 bases and J gave up 9 bases, with 18 bases separating them. CDR3: CASSYSGSSGGGEQFF. The CDR3 DNA sequence: TGTGCCAGCAGTTACTCGGGCAGCAGCGGAGGGGGTGAGCAGTTCTTC.

In its sample, this clonotype was seen many times. V and J are TRBV20-1 and TRBJ2-5, with 14 bases matching TRBD2. The CDR3 has 18 residues. Germline V CDR1 and CDR2: DFQATT, SNEGSKA (reference sequence). V was pared by 1 base and J by 2 bases, with 9 bases of the junction left unmatched. As DNA, the CDR3 is TGCAGTGCTAGAGTGACTAGCGGGAGGGAATTCGCACAAGAGACCCAGTACTTC. This codes for CSARVTSGREFAQETQYF.

This chain uses TRBV3-1 with TRBJ2-6; D gene ambiguous. This CDR3 is built from 14 residues. The germline V gene encodes CDR1 LGHDT and CDR2 YNNKEL (reference sequence). V lost 4 bases and J lost 1, with 5 bases in between. The CDR3 sequence is CASSPMSGANVLTF. CDR3 DNA sequence: TGTGCCAGCAGCCCCATGTCTGGGGCCAACGTCCTGACTTTC.

The genes are TRBV7-9 and TRBJ2-1, with 7 positions matching TRBD2. V trimming: 3 bases; J trimming: 0 bases; junction bases outside the gene matches: 8. Germline V gene lookup returns CDR1 SEHNR and CDR2 FQNEAQ (reference sequence). The CDR3 runs to 17 residues. The CDR3 protein is CASSLNPSGYSYNEQFF. CDR3 in DNA: TGTGCCAGCAGCTTGAATCCTAGCGGTTACTCCTACAATGAGCAGTTCTTC.

CDR3 loop: CASSGKGWDIQYF. As DNA, the CDR3 is TGTGCCAGCAGTGGCAAGGGGTGGGACATTCAGTACTTC. This chain connects TRBV12-3 or TRBV12-4 to TRBJ2-4; TRBD1 might be the D (5 bases). V was cut by 5 bases and J by 8 bases, with 13 bases left in between. The CDR3 runs 13 residues.

This clonotype was detected only a few times. The V call is TRBV12-3 or TRBV12-4, the J call TRBJ2-2; 8 nucleotides agree with TRBD1. After removal of 6 bases from V and 5 bases from J, the junction contained 8 bases not matched to a gene. This CDR3 comprises 15 residues. The CDR3 nucleotides are TGTGCCAGCAGACCAGGGGGCACAAAGACCGGGGAGCTGTTTTTT. It codes for CASRPGGTKTGELFF.

V gene TRBV7-9 combines with J gene TRBJ2-1; TRBD2 matches at 14 bases. After removal of 0 bases from V and 8 bases from J, the junction contained 3 bases not matched to a gene. CDR1 SEHNR and CDR2 FQNEAQ come from the germline V gene (reference sequence). This CDR3 is built from 16 residues. The DNA for the CDR3 is TGTGCCAGCAGCTTAGCGACTAGCGGGAGGGCCCATGAGCAGTTCTTC. Amino acids: CASSLATSGRAHEQFF.

This clonotype was seen at least ten times. The chain carries TRBV4-1 and TRBJ1-1, with D perhaps matching TRBD1 (6 bases). V dropped 6 bases and J dropped 3 bases, with 14 bases sitting between them. The CDR3 contains 14 residues. Germline V gene lookup returns CDR1 MGHRA and CDR2 YSYEKL. CDR3 in DNA: TGCGCCAGCAGAACAGGCCCAGGGGACACTGAAGCTTTCTTT. Its translation: CASRTGPGDTEAFF.

J is TRBJ1-1 and V is TRBV29-1; D gene unclear. CDR1 and CDR2 (germline): SQVTM, ANQGSEA. The CDR3 spans 12 residues. V was clipped by 6 bases and J by 1 base, with 9 bases between them. In DNA, the CDR3 is TGCAGCGTCACACTGGAGAACACTGAAGCTTTCTTT. Translated: CSVTLENTEAFF. Together with reference TRBV29-1 and TRBJ1-1, the CDR3 gives the full variable domain: SAVISQKPSRDICQRGTSLTIQCQVDSQVTMMFWYRQQPGQSLTLIATANQGSEATYESGFVIDKFPISRPNLTFSTLTVSNMSPEDSSIYLCSVTLENTEAFFGQGTRLTVV.

There are many counts of this clonotype. This chain connects TRBV4-3 to TRBJ2-5; D possibly matches TRBD1 or TRBD2 (5 bases each). Trimming left V 0 bases short and J 4 bases short, with 15 bases between. From germline, CDR1 is LGHNA and CDR2 YSLEER. The length of the CDR3 is 16 residues. The CDR3 spells CASSQDVDTAAETQYF. CDR3 in DNA: TGCGCCAGCAGCCAAGATGTGGACACAGCGGCAGAGACCCAGTACTTC.

This clonotype was observed at least ten times. This rearrangement joins TRBV19 to TRBJ1-1; D call uncertain. The V end was cut by 6 bases, the J end by 0 bases, with 8 bases between. The germline V gene has CDR1 LNHDA and CDR2 SQIVND (reference sequence). The CDR3 runs to 13 residues. The CDR3 sequence: CASRPDMNTEAFF. In DNA, the CDR3 is TGTGCCAGTAGACCAGACATGAACACTGAAGCTTTCTTT.

This clonotype was seen a handful of times. The rearrangement joins TRBV29-1 to TRBJ2-7, with a tentative D call TRBD2 (5 bases). This CDR3 comprises 12 residues. Germline V gene lookup returns CDR1 SQVTM and CDR2 ANQGSEA. V gave up 4 bases and J gave up 0 bases, with 7 bases separating them. For the CDR3, the DNA is TGCAGCGTTGGAGGGATCTCCTACGAGCAGTACTTC. This gives the protein CSVGGISYEQYF.

Many counts were recorded for this clonotype. The chain links TRBV25-1 to TRBJ1-2; D not resolved. V lost 5 bases, J lost 4 bases, and 14 bases lay in between. The germline V gene encodes CDR1 MGHDK and CDR2 SYGVNS. The CDR3 totals 14 residues. The CDR3 sequence: CASSPPSMSYGYTF. The CDR3 DNA reads as TGTGCCAGCAGTCCCCCCTCAATGTCCTATGGCTACACCTTC.

This clonotype was found many times. The chain carries TRBV5-1 and TRBJ2-1; D remains unclear. V lost 4 bases, J lost 8 bases, and 10 bases lay in between. Germline CDR1 and CDR2: SGHRS and YFSETQ. There are 12 residues in the CDR3. The CDR3 here is CASSMTDDEQFF. CDR3 bases: TGCGCCAGCAGCATGACTGATGATGAGCAGTTCTTC.

This clonotype has ten or more counts. The chain joins TRBV29-1 to TRBJ2-6, with TRBD1 matching over 10 bases. The J segment lost 2 bases and the V segment lost 5 bases, leaving 6 bases of the junction unmatched. This CDR3 is built from 16 residues. Germline V lookup: CDR1 SQVTM, CDR2 ANQGSEA. CDR3 residues: CSVWDRGLTGANVLTF. CDR3 nucleotide sequence: TGCAGCGTTTGGGACAGGGGACTCACTGGGGCCAACGTCCTGACTTTC.

This clonotype was seen at least ten times. V gene TRBV5-1 combines with J gene TRBJ2-7; D tentatively fits TRBD1 or TRBD2 (5 bases each). Trimming stripped 0 bases from V and 5 bases from J, with 15 bases between. The CDR3 extends over 15 amino acids. CDR1 is SGHRS and CDR2 is YFSETQ in the germline V gene. The CDR3 sequence is CASSLARAGRDEQYF. In nucleotides, the CDR3 is TGCGCCAGCAGCTTGGCAAGGGCAGGGCGGGACGAGCAGTACTTC.